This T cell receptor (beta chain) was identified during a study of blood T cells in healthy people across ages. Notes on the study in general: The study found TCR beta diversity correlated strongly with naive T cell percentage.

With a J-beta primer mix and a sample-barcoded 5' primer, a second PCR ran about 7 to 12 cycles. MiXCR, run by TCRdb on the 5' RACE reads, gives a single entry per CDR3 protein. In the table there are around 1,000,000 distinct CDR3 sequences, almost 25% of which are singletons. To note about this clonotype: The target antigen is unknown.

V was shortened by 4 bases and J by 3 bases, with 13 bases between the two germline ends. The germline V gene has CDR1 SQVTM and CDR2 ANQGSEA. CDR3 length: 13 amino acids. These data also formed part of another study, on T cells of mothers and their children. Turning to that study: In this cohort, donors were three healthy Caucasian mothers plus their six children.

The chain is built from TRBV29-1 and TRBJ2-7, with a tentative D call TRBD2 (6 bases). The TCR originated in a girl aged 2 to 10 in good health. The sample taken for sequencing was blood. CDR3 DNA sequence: TGCAGCGTTGGACCTAGCGTAGGCTACGAGCAGTACTTC. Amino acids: CSVGPSVGYEQYF.